The T cell receptor (beta chain) described here comes from a study of T cell repertoires in ileal Crohn's disease. As to time point: inflamed ileum from the surgical specimen. This clone was observed a handful of times. The protocol was immunoSEQ multiplex PCR, while the TCRdb copy is restricted to in-frame clones and leaves out a portion. Among around 5,200 clones listed, roughly 87% were seen once. Germline lookup yields CDR1 SNHLY and CDR2 FYNNEI. Trimming cost V 4 bases and J 2 bases, with 8 bases left between them. This CDR3 is built from 13 residues. This receptor was identified in an adult with Crohn's disease. Sequences were obtained from ileal tissue. J is TRBJ1-1 and V is TRBV2; D gene unclear. The CDR3 loop reads CASSAEINTEAFF. The CDR3 region has the DNA TGTGCCAGCAGTGCCGAGATTAACACTGAAGCTTTCTTT.